These 29 T cell receptor beta chains were sequenced from one sample in a study of control samples from healthy donors and cancer patients. The assay was immunoSEQ multiplex PCR, and TCRdb's table has in-frame clones only and misses some. The sample consists of 190,000 or so clones, over 80% of them appearing once. Specimen: blood. These receptors all stem from a man in his late teens or twenties in good health.

This clone was seen a single time. It may be a read error: a sequence one base away is much more abundant. The gene calls are TRBV28 and TRBJ1-5; 10 bases match TRBD1. The CDR3 runs to 13 residues. V lost 5 bases and J lost 7; bases outside the gene matches: 2. CDR1 is MDHEN, CDR2 SYDVKM, per germline. Here the CDR3 reads CASSRTGGQPQHF. CDR3 sequence (DNA): TGTGCCAGCAGTCGGACAGGGGGGCAGCCCCAGCATTTT.

This chain connects TRBV6-4 to TRBJ2-3; maybe TRBD1 (5 bases). Per germline, CDR1 MRHNA and CDR2 SNTAGT. V was clipped by 5 bases and J by 2 bases, with 17 bases between them. The CDR3 length is 16 residues. CDR3 protein: CASSRWGQAPTDTQYF. The CDR3 coding sequence is TGTGCCAGCAGTCGGTGGGGCCAGGCCCCCACAGATACGCAGTATTTT.

The CDR3 region is CASRDRVTYEQYF. CDR3 nucleotides: TGTGCCAGCCGGGACAGGGTCACCTACGAGCAGTACTTC. This chain uses TRBV6-5 with TRBJ2-7; 9 bases line up with TRBD1. This CDR3 contains 13 residues. Germline lookup yields CDR1 MNHEY and CDR2 SVGAGI. The V segment lost 8 bases and the J segment 2 bases; nucleotides outside the gene matches: 4.

This clone was observed a few times. V and J are TRBV24-1 and TRBJ2-7; D possibly corresponds to TRBD1 (6 bases). CDR1 and CDR2 from the germline V gene are KGHDR and SFDVKD. The V end lost 5 bases, the J end lost 5 bases, and 12 bases lay between the germline ends. The CDR3 consists of 13 residues. DNA of the CDR3: TGTGCCACCAGTGCTTCAACAGGGCACGAGCAGTACTTC. The encoded protein is CATSASTGHEQYF.

This rearrangement joins TRBV9 to TRBJ2-1; 9 nucleotides match TRBD1. Germline CDR1 reads SGDLS; CDR2 reads YYNGEE. J was trimmed by 6 bases and V by 4 bases; bases with no gene match: 8. The CDR3 contains 15 residues. DNA for the CDR3: TGTGCCAGCAGCCCCCGGACAGGGGCAATCAATGAGCAGTTCTTC. Translated, it gives CASSPRTGAINEQFF.

The CDR3 DNA reads as TGTGCCAGCAGTGAAGAGGGGCCCTACACCGGGGAGCTGTTTTTT. Translating it yields CASSEEGPYTGELFF. The chain employs TRBV6-1 and TRBJ2-2; a possible D gene is TRBD1 (5 bases). V lost 1 base and J 3 bases, leaving 9 bases between the germline ends. The CDR3 has 15 amino acids. Germline loops: CDR1 MNHNS, CDR2 SASEGT.

This chain connects TRBV19 to TRBJ2-1, with D possibly being TRBD2 (5 bases). V shed 4 bases and J shed 4 bases, with 8 bases lying between them. CDR1 and CDR2 from the germline V gene are LNHDA and SQIVND (reference sequence). This CDR3 is built from 13 residues. The CDR3 bases are TGTGCCAGTAGTAAAGCGGATTACAATGAGCAGTTCTTC. Its translation: CASSKADYNEQFF.

This clone has more than one count but fewer than ten. V gene TRBV18 combines with J gene TRBJ2-7, with D unclear. Looked up from germline, CDR1 is KGHSH and CDR2 is LQKENI. Trimming took off 5 bases at V and 7 bases at J, with 18 bases between the two ends. The CDR3 extends over 14 amino acids. The CDR3, as DNA: TGTGCCAGCTCATCAAGACCACGGTCAGAGGAGCAGTACTTC. This translates into CASSSRPRSEEQYF.

V and J are TRBV7-2 and TRBJ1-4; D gene unclear. The germline gives CDR1 SGHTA, CDR2 FQGNSA. Trimming took 4 bases from V and 6 from J, leaving 15 bases between them. The CDR3 runs to 15 residues. This CDR3 is CASSSMGSPDEKLFF. CDR3 DNA sequence: TGTGCCAGCAGCTCCATGGGGTCGCCTGATGAAAAACTGTTTTTT.

The chain joins TRBV5-1 to TRBJ1-2; TRBD1 matches 9 bases. This CDR3 contains 14 residues. Germline V gene lookup returns CDR1 SGHRS and CDR2 YFSETQ. J was trimmed by 5 bases and V by 4 bases; bases with no gene match: 6. CDR3 in amino acids: CASSPGQGGYGYTF. The CDR3 nucleotides read TGCGCCAGCAGCCCGGGACAGGGTGGGTATGGCTACACCTTC.

The chain combines TRBV18 with TRBJ2-1; 7 positions match TRBD1. V dropped 3 bases and J dropped 10; count of bases not matched to a gene: 3. The length of the CDR3 is 12 residues. Germline CDR1 reads KGHSH; CDR2 reads LQKENI. The DNA for the CDR3 is TGTGCCAGCTCACCGCCGGGACAGGAGCAGTTCTTC. Its protein product is CASSPPGQEQFF.

This chain connects TRBV12-5 to TRBJ1-2; TRBD1 matches 9 bases. Looked up from germline, CDR1 is LGHNT and CDR2 is FRNRAP. The CDR3 length is 13 residues. Trimming at V came to 6 bases and at J to 8 bases, leaving 7 bases not matched to a gene. The CDR3: CASGPGTGRGYTF. Written as DNA, the CDR3 is TGTGCTAGTGGCCCCGGGACAGGGCGAGGCTACACCTTC.

The rearrangement uses TRBV5-1 and TRBJ2-7, with a tentative D call TRBD2 (5 bases). Trimming took 2 bases from V and 1 from J, leaving 13 bases between them. The germline CDR1 and CDR2 sequences are SGHRS and YFSETQ. This CDR3 has 15 residues. The CDR3 coding sequence is TGCGCCAGCAGCTTATACGGGGTAGATTCCTACGAGCAGTACTTC. Encoded protein: CASSLYGVDSYEQYF.

The chain uses TRBV13 and TRBJ1-2; possibly TRBD1 for D (6 bases). Germline loops: CDR1 PRHDT, CDR2 FYEKMQ (reference sequence). CDR3 length: 17 residues. V was cut by 6 bases and J by 5 bases, with 25 bases left in between. The CDR3 region has the DNA TGTGCCAGCAGTTCTTGGACTACGGACAGATTGAGGTATGGCTACACCTTC. Its translation is CASSSWTTDRLRYGYTF.

This sequence joins TRBV30 and TRBJ1-1, with D possibly matching TRBD1 (5 bases). Germline CDR1 is GTSNPN and CDR2 is SVGIG (reference sequence). Trimming shortened V by 4 bases and J by 1 base, and 13 bases separated the two germline ends. This CDR3 is built from 14 residues. As DNA, the CDR3 is TGTGCCTGGAATGTAATGAGGGGGAACACTGAAGCTTTCTTT. Protein: CAWNVMRGNTEAFF.

The chain has TRBV10-3 and TRBJ2-7; TRBD2 matches at 8 bases. Germline loops: CDR1 ENHRY, CDR2 SYGVKD. This CDR3 is 12 amino acids long. The V and J ends lost 9 bases and 5 bases, in that order; junction bases with no gene match: 6. The DNA of the CDR3 is TGTGCCATAAAACCGGGAGGGGACGAGCAGTACTTC. The encoded protein is CAIKPGGDEQYF.

This chain uses TRBV24-1 with TRBJ2-3; D is unresolved. The V end was cut by 2 bases, the J end by 9 bases, with 11 bases between. This CDR3 is built from 13 residues. Germline assignment: CDR1 KGHDR and CDR2 SFDVKD. The CDR3 DNA reads TGTGCCACCAGTGATTCGGCTCGGTACACGCAGTATTTT. Translation: CATSDSARYTQYF.

The chain employs TRBV5-4 and TRBJ2-7; TRBD1 or TRBD2 may be the D gene (5 bases each). Trimming removed 4 bases at V and 0 bases at J, with 11 bases between. This CDR3 contains 14 residues. Germline assignment: CDR1 SGHNT and CDR2 YYREEE (reference sequence). Here the CDR3 reads CASSRGRASYEQYF. CDR3 bases: TGTGCCAGCAGCCGGGGACGGGCCTCCTACGAGCAGTACTTC.

The V call is TRBV7-3, the J call TRBJ1-1, with 7 bases identical to TRBD1. Germline-derived CDR1 and CDR2 are SGHTA and FQGTGA. V gave up 2 bases and J gave up 5 bases; unmatched junction bases: 5. CDR3 length equals 14 residues. The CDR3 region is CASSLQGGRTEAFF. CDR3 nucleotide sequence: TGTGCCAGCAGCTTACAGGGGGGACGAACTGAAGCTTTCTTT.

As DNA, the CDR3 is TGCAGCGGGACACAGGGAAGGGCAGAGACCCAGTACTTC. This encodes CSGTQGRAETQYF. The chain carries TRBV29-1 and TRBJ2-5; D is perhaps TRBD1 (6 bases). The V end lost 7 bases, the J end lost 4 bases, and 16 bases lay between the germline ends. The CDR3 is 13 residues long. CDR1 SQVTM and CDR2 ANQGSEA come from the germline V gene.

The CDR3 coding sequence is TGTGCCAGCAGTTTTTCAGGAGCCAAAAACATTCAGTACTTC. This codes for CASSFSGAKNIQYF. The rearrangement joins TRBV27 to TRBJ2-4; no reliable D call. The CDR3 has 14 residues. Germline lookup yields CDR1 MNHEY and CDR2 SMNVEV (reference sequence). Between the trimmed V and J ends, which lost 3 bases and 0 bases, there was a span of 6 bases.

The chain is built from TRBV30 and TRBJ1-1; D remains ambiguous. The CDR3 covers 13 residues. Trimming took 0 bases from V and 1 from J, leaving 6 bases between them. Germline V CDR1 and CDR2: GTSNPN, SVGIG (reference sequence). Written as DNA, the CDR3 is TGTGCCTGGAGTGTACAGACGAACACTGAAGCTTTCTTT. Translated, it gives CAWSVQTNTEAFF.

The V and J genes are TRBV2 and TRBJ2-1; the match to TRBD2 covers 7 bases. The CDR3 contains 13 residues. V lost 8 bases, J lost 7 bases, and 8 bases stayed unmatched. CDR1 is SNHLY and CDR2 is FYNNEI in the germline V gene. The CDR3 DNA is TGTGCCAGCTATACGACTAGCTCAAATGAGCAGTTCTTC. Translation gives CASYTTSSNEQFF.

This sequence joins TRBV18 and TRBJ1-1, with D uncertain. The V end lost 6 bases, the J end lost 1 base, and 12 bases lay between the germline ends. This CDR3 spans 14 amino acids. The germline gives CDR1 KGHSH, CDR2 LQKENI. CDR3 bases: TGTGCCAGCTCCCCTTTGCACCAGAACACTGAAGCTTTCTTT. Translated: CASSPLHQNTEAFF.

The chain has TRBV5-5 and TRBJ2-6; maybe TRBD1 (5 bases). CDR1 and CDR2 (germline): SGHKS, YYEKEE (reference sequence). Trimming stripped 0 bases from V and 4 bases from J, with 8 bases between. The CDR3 totals 15 residues. The CDR3 region is CASSLARVGANVLTF. The CDR3 bases are TGTGCCAGCAGCTTGGCCAGGGTGGGGGCCAACGTCCTGACTTTC.

The rearrangement uses TRBV5-1 and TRBJ1-4; 8 bases fit TRBD1. The CDR3 covers 14 residues. The V segment lost 4 bases and the J segment 5 bases; nucleotides outside the gene matches: 4. CDR1 SGHRS and CDR2 YFSETQ come from the germline V gene. The CDR3: CASSEDRANEKLFF. DNA for the CDR3: TGCGCCAGCAGCGAGGACAGGGCGAATGAAAAACTGTTTTTT.

The CDR3 sequence: CSARSLTGYTF. The CDR3 region has the DNA TGCAGTGCTAGATCCCTTACGGGCTACACCTTC. This rearrangement joins TRBV20-1 to TRBJ1-2, with D uncertain. The CDR3 has 11 residues. Germline V lookup: CDR1 DFQATT, CDR2 SNEGSKA (reference sequence). V lost 2 bases, J lost 8 bases, and 9 bases lay in between.

CDR3 nucleotides: TGTGCCAGCAGCCTATCGCAGGGAACTAACTATGGCTACACCTTC. Translating it yields CASSLSQGTNYGYTF. The chain combines TRBV3-1 (or the pseudogene TRBV3-2) with TRBJ1-2; D might be TRBD1 (5 bases). Germline loops: CDR1 LGHDT, CDR2 YNNKEL (reference sequence). Trimming took off 4 bases at V and 0 bases at J, with 12 bases between the two ends. This CDR3 comprises 15 residues.

In DNA form, the CDR3 reads TGTGCCAGCAGCTTAGGGCCTTCACCCCTCCACTTT. It encodes CASSLGPSPLHF. V and J are TRBV11-2 and TRBJ1-6; D not certain. CDR1 and CDR2 (germline): SGHAT, FQNNGV. V was clipped by 1 base and J by 9 bases, with 4 bases between them. CDR3 length equals 12 residues.